The 9 T cell receptor beta chains below come from one sample, sequenced in a study of T cell repertoires in breast cancer. During the second nested PCR, blocking oligonucleotides suppressed genes that were not paired. TCRdb independently ran MiXCR on the emulsion pairing reads; one entry per CDR3 protein. The sample gives tens of thousands of distinct CDR3 sequences, over 40% of which show up once; less than 70% is in the top ten. Paired alpha-beta TCRs of CD8+ T cells were analyzed by expanded emulsion RT-PCR. Specimen: CD8+ T cells. These receptors were obtained from a pool of human donors with breast cancer or a healthy control (not recorded which).

There are a few counts of this clonotype. The chain links TRBV20-1 to TRBJ2-2; D is uncertain. Germline V gives CDR1 DFQATT, CDR2 SNEGSKA (reference sequence). The germline V and J ends were trimmed by 0 bases and 6 bases, with 11 bases remaining between them. The CDR3 is 14 amino acids. The CDR3 DNA sequence: TGCAGTGCTAGAGAGACCAGAAACCCCGGGGAGCTGTTTTTT. Translating it yields CSARETRNPGELFF.

The gene calls are TRBV11-2 and TRBJ2-3; D ambiguous. V dropped 2 bases and J dropped 7 bases, with 1 base sitting between them. This CDR3 contains 10 residues. Germline V gene data show CDR1 as SGHAT and CDR2 as FQNNGV. The CDR3 DNA reads as TGTGCCAGCAGCTTACATACGCAGTATTTT. As protein: CASSLHTQYF.

The chain carries TRBV29-1 and TRBJ2-7; no reliable D call. Germline V lookup: CDR1 SQVTM, CDR2 ANQGSEA. The V end lost 6 bases, the J end lost 3 bases, and 18 bases lay between the germline ends. This CDR3 spans 14 amino acids. CDR3 loop: CSVSSTVTHYEQYF. Written as DNA, the CDR3 is TGCAGCGTATCGTCCACAGTGACCCACTACGAGCAGTACTTC.

Worth noting for this clonotype: Compared with germline, one end of the junction differs, possibly owing to a read error. J is TRBJ1-5 and V is TRBV27; D is ambiguous. This CDR3 is built from 14 residues. CDR1 MNHEY and CDR2 SMNVEV come from the germline V gene (reference sequence). The CDR3 region has the DNA TGTGCCAGCAGTAATGAAAGGCCTAATCGGCCCCAGCATTTT. Translated, it gives CASSNERPNRPQHF.

To note about this clonotype: This clone may be a read error of a much larger clone one base away. The chain combines TRBV10-2 with TRBJ1-6; D gene uncertain. From germline, CDR1 is WSHSY and CDR2 SAAADI. The CDR3 totals 11 residues. The CDR3 loop is CASGGPRALHF. The DNA for the CDR3 is TGTGCCAGCGGTGGGCCAAGGGCCCTCCACTTT.

The chain joins TRBV5-6 to TRBJ1-2; 7 bases are a match to TRBD1. CDR1 and CDR2 (germline): SGHDT, YYEEEE. CDR3 size: 14 residues. V lost 6 bases and J lost 3; bases outside the gene matches: 8. The CDR3 region is CASTDTGVDYGYTF. CDR3 bases: TGTGCCAGCACCGATACAGGGGTGGACTATGGCTACACCTTC.

About this clonotype: Being one base from a much bigger clone, this may be a read error. V is TRBV27 and J is TRBJ2-3, with 7 bases lining up with TRBD2. The CDR3 loop spans 15 amino acids. The junction had 9 bases not matched to a gene; V was cut back by 1 base and J by 8 bases. In germline, CDR1 is MNHEY, CDR2 SMNVEV (reference sequence). CDR3 protein: CASSLWGGSPGTQYF. The CDR3, as DNA: TGTGCCAGCAGTTTATGGGGCGGGAGCCCAGGTACGCAGTATTTT.

Comments on this clonotype: The junction and the germline gene differ at one end; a read error may be behind it. V and J are TRBV7-9 and TRBJ2-3; D is ambiguous. The V gene's germline CDR1 is SEHNR and CDR2 FQNEAQ (reference sequence). The CDR3 is 13 residues long. As DNA, the CDR3 is TGTGCCAGCAGCCCTATATCCGCAGATGCGCAGTATTTT. Its protein is CASSPISADAQYF.

DNA for the CDR3: TGCGCCAGCAGCCAAGATCCTCAAGCCGGGACCACAGATACGCAGTATTTT. Its translation is CASSQDPQAGTTDTQYF. The rearrangement joins TRBV4-1 to TRBJ2-3; D is perhaps TRBD1 or TRBD2 (5 bases each). V was shortened by 0 bases and J by 2 bases, with 15 bases between the two germline ends. Germline loops: CDR1 MGHRA, CDR2 YSYEKL. The CDR3 runs to 17 residues.